These 20 T cell receptor beta chains were all obtained from the same sample, sequenced in a study of post-analysis software for immune sequencing data. Overall study findings and caveats: Relative to controls, patients had several TRBV segments at higher frequency, with TRBV5-6, TRBV5-1 and TRBV20-1 among these.

Libraries were made from TCR beta cDNA, and they carried unique molecular identifiers. Each CDR3 protein gets one entry after TCRdb re-called the PCR reads with MiXCR. Among about 770,000 distinct CDR3 sequences, 35% to 55% were seen once, and the ten largest hold roughly 5.2%. These receptors have no identified antigens. The specimen sequenced was blood. The source of these receptors is a girl between 10 and 17 years old with multiple sclerosis.

The V gene is TRBV5-1, the J gene TRBJ2-5; 11 bases match TRBD2. The last part of the DNA fits TRBJ2-7 better; the J call may be wrong. The CDR3 spans 15 residues. The germline V gene encodes CDR1 SGHRS and CDR2 YFSETQ. CDR3 bases: TGCGCCAGCAGCTTGGGGGAACTAGCGGGAGACGAGCAGTACTTC. This codes for CASSLGELAGDEQYF.

The V call is TRBV7-2, the J call TRBJ2-5; 15 bases align to TRBD2. The V segment lost 5 bases and the J segment 5 bases; nucleotides outside the gene matches: 9. CDR1 and CDR2 from the germline V gene are SGHTA and FQGNSA. This CDR3 region has 17 residues. CDR3 DNA sequence: TGTGCCAGCAGCCCCGGGACTAGCGGGAGGCTCGTTGAGACCCAGTACTTC. Residues: CASSPGTSGRLVETQYF. Combining the CDR3 with reference TRBV7-2 and TRBJ2-5 gives the whole variable domain GAGVSQSPSNKVTEKGKDVELRCDPISGHTALYWYRQSLGQGLEFLIYFQGNSAPDKSGLPSDRFSAERTGGSVSTLTIQRTQQEDSAVYLCASSPGTSGRLVETQYFGPGTRLLVL.

The rearrangement uses TRBV5-6 and TRBJ2-1; TRBD1 matches at 7 bases. V was pared by 5 bases and J by 0 bases, with 8 bases of the junction left unmatched. CDR1 is SGHDT, CDR2 YYEEEE, per germline. The CDR3 is 16 amino acids. The CDR3 reads CASRLTGISSYNEQFF. CDR3 DNA: TGTGCCAGCAGGCTGACAGGGATTAGCTCCTACAATGAGCAGTTCTTC.

This clonotype occurred a few times. The rearrangement uses TRBV12-3 or TRBV12-4 and TRBJ2-1; 10 positions match TRBD2. The CDR3 runs 15 residues. With 4 bases clipped from V and 3 bases from J, the junction kept 3 bases outside the gene matches. The CDR3 is CASSSASGGYNEQFF. CDR3 nucleotides: TGTGCCAGCAGTTCAGCTAGCGGGGGCTACAATGAGCAGTTCTTC.

The J gene is TRBJ2-1, the V gene TRBV20-1, with 9 positions matching TRBD2. The CDR3 is made up of 15 amino acids. Germline-derived CDR1 and CDR2 are DFQATT and SNEGSKA (reference sequence). V gave up 6 bases and J gave up 7 bases; unmatched junction bases: 13. The CDR3 bases are TGCAGTGCCGCGTCTGTAGCGGGAGTGGGTAATGAGCAGTTCTTC. It encodes CSAASVAGVGNEQFF.

This clonotype was seen a handful of times. This chain joins TRBV6-2 or TRBV6-3 and TRBJ1-2; maybe TRBD1 (5 bases). CDR1 and CDR2 from the germline V gene are MNHEY and SVGEGT. This CDR3 is built from 17 residues. Trimming left V 6 bases short and J 0 bases short, with 20 bases between. The CDR3 bases are TGTGCCAGCAGGAACCCGGCAGGGAGGTATTCTAACTATGGCTACACCTTC. The encoded protein is CASRNPAGRYSNYGYTF.

The chain has TRBV3-1 and TRBJ2-5; the D gene is possibly TRBD1 (5 bases). Germline V gene lookup returns CDR1 LGHDT and CDR2 YNNKEL (reference sequence). This CDR3 region has 15 residues. Trimming left V 3 bases short and J 0 bases short, with 11 bases between. In DNA form, the CDR3 reads TGTGCCAGCAGCCAGAGACAGACCTACCAAGAGACCCAGTACTTC. Translating it yields CASSQRQTYQETQYF.

Concerning this clonotype: At one end the junction does not follow the germline gene, possibly because of a read error. This chain uses TRBV5-1 with TRBJ2-3, with D hard to call. Germline V gene data show CDR1 as SGHRS and CDR2 as YFSETQ. This CDR3 spans 15 amino acids. CDR3 residues: CVSSLDGAYTDTQYF. The CDR3 DNA sequence: TGCGTCAGCAGCTTGGATGGCGCTTACACAGATACGCAGTATTTT.

The chain couples TRBV7-9 to TRBJ2-1, with D possibly TRBD1 on 6 matching bases. The ends were cut back, 5 bases at V and 10 bases at J, with 15 bases in the middle. CDR3 length: 13 residues. Germline lookup yields CDR1 SEHNR and CDR2 FQNEAQ (reference sequence). DNA of the CDR3: TGTGCCAGCAGCATTCCTCCTAGGGGGGAGCAGTTCTTC. As protein: CASSIPPRGEQFF.

V and J are TRBV10-3 and TRBJ1-4; D is unresolved. The CDR3 spans 14 residues. Trimming left V 5 bases short and J 4 bases short, with 11 bases between. CDR1 and CDR2 from the germline V gene are ENHRY and SYGVKD. CDR3 nucleotides: TGTGCCATCAGTAACAGCGCTTTTAATGAAAAACTGTTTTTT. This codes for CAISNSAFNEKLFF.

This rearrangement joins TRBV5-5 to TRBJ1-5; D gene ambiguous. Germline values: CDR1 SGHKS, CDR2 YYEKEE (reference sequence). V lost 0 bases, J lost 0 bases, and 7 bases lay in between. CDR3 length: 15 residues. DNA for the CDR3: TGTGCCAGCAGCTTGGTGGCAGATAGCAATCAGCCCCAGCATTTT. It is translated as CASSLVADSNQPQHF.

The V call is TRBV6-2 or TRBV6-3, the J call TRBJ1-2; unclear D gene. V was cut by 8 bases and J by 4 bases, with 17 bases left in between. CDR1 and CDR2 (germline): MNHEY, SVGEGT. This CDR3 has 14 amino acids. In nucleotides, the CDR3 is TGTGCCAGCCAACCTCGAGGCTATTTCTATGGCTACACCTTC. Amino acids: CASQPRGYFYGYTF.

V is TRBV4-2 and J is TRBJ2-5; D not certain. The J call may be mistaken, given a closer DNA end match to TRBJ2-7. CDR1 and CDR2 (germline): LGHNA, YNFKEQ. The CDR3 loop spans 14 amino acids. CDR3 sequence reads: CASSQDPSVDEQYF. The CDR3 DNA follows: TGTGCCAGCAGCCAAGATCCGTCGGTCGACGAGCAGTACTTC.

The chain combines TRBV7-9 with TRBJ2-1; D not certain. Trimming shortened V by 6 bases and J by 9 bases, and 12 bases separated the two germline ends. The germline gives CDR1 SEHNR, CDR2 FQNEAQ (reference sequence). The CDR3 is made up of 12 amino acids. The CDR3, as DNA: TGTGCCAGCAGACGAAGTGGTGGTGAGCAGTTCTTC. It translates to CASRRSGGEQFF.

V and J are TRBV12-3 or TRBV12-4 and TRBJ2-1, with TRBD1 matching 9 bases. Germline trimming cut 8 bases from V and 14 bases from J; bases unmatched to any gene: 13. This CDR3 comprises 13 residues. CDR3 sequence: CASAKLQGAWEFF. CDR3 in DNA: TGTGCCAGCGCCAAATTACAGGGGGCATGGGAGTTCTTC.

V usage is TRBV20-1 and J usage is TRBJ2-4; D unclear. Trimming shortened V by 0 bases and J by 1 base, and 10 bases separated the two germline ends. The CDR3 is 15 residues long. CDR1 is DFQATT and CDR2 is SNEGSKA in the germline V gene (reference sequence). CDR3 sequence reads: CSARDLRIAKNIQYF. CDR3 sequence (DNA): TGCAGTGCTAGAGACCTCCGGATTGCCAAAAACATTCAGTACTTC.

The V and J genes are TRBV29-1 and TRBJ2-5; no firm D call. Trimming shortened V by 3 bases and J by 5 bases, and 13 bases separated the two germline ends. The CDR3 has 13 residues. Germline V gene sequence: CDR1 SQVTM, CDR2 ANQGSEA. CDR3 nucleotides: TGCAGCGTTGACACCGATTTGAGGGAGACCCAGTACTTC. Translation gives CSVDTDLRETQYF.

This clonotype was seen a handful of times. The chain uses TRBV3-1 and TRBJ2-1; D perhaps matches TRBD1 (5 bases). The length of the CDR3 is 19 residues. The ends were cut back, 1 base at V and 0 bases at J, with 19 bases in the middle. CDR1 and CDR2 (germline): LGHDT, YNNKEL (reference sequence). The CDR3 here is CASSQATRTLMSSYNEQFF. CDR3 coding DNA: TGTGCCAGCAGCCAAGCAACACGGACATTGATGAGCTCCTACAATGAGCAGTTCTTC.

The chain has TRBV29-1 and TRBJ2-3; the D gene is possibly TRBD1 (5 bases). Germline CDR1 reads SQVTM; CDR2 reads ANQGSEA. This CDR3 is built from 16 residues. V gave up 3 bases and J gave up 4 bases, with 20 bases separating them. The CDR3 is CSVEGERRGAADTQYF. As DNA, the CDR3 is TGCAGCGTTGAGGGCGAGCGAAGGGGCGCGGCAGATACGCAGTATTTT.

This clonotype showed up just a few times. The chain recombines TRBV29-1 with TRBJ2-3, with TRBD2 matching over 12 bases. The length of the CDR3 is 14 residues. J gave up 6 bases and V 8 bases, and 9 bases lay outside the gene matches. CDR1 is SQVTM and CDR2 is ANQGSEA in the germline V gene. In DNA form, the CDR3 reads TGCAGCAGCAGCGGGCTAGCGGGAGGGGATACGCAGTATTTT. Protein sequence: CSSSGLAGGDTQYF.